Listed here are 25 T cell receptor beta chains from one sample, sequenced in a study of cytomegalovirus exposure and HLA in healthy donors. Clones were sequenced by immunoSEQ multiplex PCR, and TCRdb holds only the in-frame ones, with some missing. Seen here are under 250,000 clones, 87% observed once, and the top ten hold 2.6%. The sequenced sample consisted of PBMCs. The receptors here all came from a man aged 18 to 35 in good health and CMV-seronegative.

The count of this clone is one. The rearrangement links TRBV21-1 to TRBJ1-5. TRBV21-1 is a listed pseudogene. This CDR3 contains 17 residues. CDR3 loop: CASSSIPGLMRNQPQHF. DNA of the CDR3: TGTGCCAGCAGCTCCATACCGGGACTGATGCGCAATCAGCCCCAGCATTTT.

The chain links TRBV28 to TRBJ2-7, with TRBD2 matching over 9 bases. From germline, CDR1 is MDHEN and CDR2 SYDVKM. The ends lost 6 bases at V and 0 bases at J; junction bases unmatched: 6. The length of the CDR3 is 15 residues. Written as DNA, the CDR3 is TGTGCCAGCAGAAGGGCGGGGGGGACCTCCTACGAGCAGTACTTC. Translated, it gives CASRRAGGTSYEQYF.

The chain is built from TRBV6-5 and TRBJ1-5, with D unclear. Trimming took 5 bases from V and 0 from J, leaving 8 bases between them. Germline V gene data show CDR1 as MNHEY and CDR2 as SVGAGI. The CDR3 has 14 residues. CDR3 in amino acids: CASSKFNSNQPQHF. The CDR3 DNA follows: TGTGCCAGCAGTAAATTTAATAGCAATCAGCCCCAGCATTTT.

V and J are TRBV5-1 and TRBJ2-5, with D tentatively TRBD2 (5 bases). The CDR3 runs 13 residues. Germline CDR1 SGHRS, CDR2 YFSETQ. The ends were cut back, 0 bases at V and 5 bases at J, with 8 bases in the middle. The CDR3 DNA is TGCGCCAGCAGCTTGGGCGGGTTGGAGACCCAGTACTTC. This codes for CASSLGGLETQYF.

Concerning this clone itself: At the DNA level, this CDR3 is encoded by other sequences in the same sample as well. The chain recombines TRBV19 with TRBJ2-5, with D possibly being TRBD1 (5 bases). Germline V gene data show CDR1 as LNHDA and CDR2 as SQIVND (reference sequence). CDR3 length equals 16 residues. The V gene lost 1 base and the J gene lost 2 bases, with 14 bases spanning the gap. CDR3 amino acids: CASSIASSSGQETQYF. CDR3 nucleotides: TGTGCCAGTAGTATAGCATCTTCTTCAGGGCAAGAGACCCAGTACTTC.

The gene calls are TRBV12-2 and TRBJ1-2; the DNA was not compared with TRBD1, the D call given in the table. TRBV12-2 is tagged as a pseudogene. The CDR3 covers 15 residues. CDR3 residues: CASRFTGTATIGYTF. CDR3 bases: TGTGCAAGTCGCTTCACCGGGACAGCCACTATCGGCTACACCTTC.

The V call is TRBV28, the J call TRBJ1-5; D might be TRBD1 (6 bases). Trimming shortened V by 1 base and J by 6 bases, and 10 bases separated the two germline ends. This CDR3 has 14 residues. CDR1 MDHEN and CDR2 SYDVKM come from the germline V gene. CDR3 DNA sequence: TGTGCCAGCAGTTTATTCAGGGGCGGTCAGCCCCAGCATTTT. Translation gives CASSLFRGGQPQHF.

This chain uses TRBV5-8 with TRBJ2-7, with D maybe TRBD2 (6 bases). The CDR3 length is 12 residues. Germline V gene lookup returns CDR1 SGHTS and CDR2 YDEGEE. V was trimmed by 2 bases and J by 4 bases, leaving 7 bases between them. CDR3 amino acids: CASSFGGYEQYF. The CDR3 DNA follows: TGTGCCAGCAGCTTCGGAGGGTACGAGCAGTACTTC.

The chain combines TRBV6-1 with TRBJ2-3; 8 positions match TRBD2. The CDR3 loop spans 16 amino acids. The germline CDR1 and CDR2 sequences are MNHNS and SASEGT. V trimming: 0 bases; J trimming: 4 bases; junction bases outside the gene matches: 6. The CDR3 sequence is CASSEASGGAADTQYF. The CDR3, as DNA: TGTGCCAGCAGTGAAGCATCCGGGGGGGCCGCAGATACGCAGTATTTT.

The chain recombines TRBV6-5 with TRBJ1-5, with TRBD1 identical over 8 bases. CDR3 length equals 14 residues. J was trimmed by 11 bases and V by 5 bases; bases with no gene match: 11. The V gene's germline CDR1 is MNHEY and CDR2 SVGAGI. The CDR3 protein is CASSTDRVAWAQHF. The CDR3, as DNA: TGTGCCAGCAGTACGGACAGGGTCGCGTGGGCCCAGCATTTT.

J is TRBJ1-5 and V is TRBV7-8; 11 bases agree with TRBD1. The ends lost 1 base at V and 9 bases at J; junction bases unmatched: 5. CDR1 and CDR2 (germline): SGHVS, FQNEAQ. This CDR3 has 15 residues. The CDR3 reads CASSLEGQGVGPQHF. CDR3 bases: TGTGCCAGCAGCTTAGAGGGACAGGGGGTTGGGCCCCAGCATTTT.

The chain uses TRBV7-2 and TRBJ2-1, with D possibly TRBD2 on 6 matching bases. The germline V and J ends were trimmed by 1 base and 8 bases, with 6 bases remaining between them. The CDR3 runs 12 residues. Germline values: CDR1 SGHTA, CDR2 FQGNSA. Written as DNA, the CDR3 is TGTGCCAGCAGCTTAGGCGGGGATGAGCAGTTCTTC. It yields the protein CASSLGGDEQFF.

The chain couples TRBV1 to TRBJ1-1; TRBD1, the table's D call, lacks a check against the DNA. TRBV1 is a pseudogene locus. There are 17 residues in the CDR3. Written as DNA, the CDR3 is TGCACCAGCAGCCACAATTACCCGGGACAGGGGAACACTGAAGCTTTCTTT. Translating gives CTSSHNYPGQGNTEAFF.

This chain uses TRBV5-1 with TRBJ2-7; D gene ambiguous. The CDR3 spans 16 residues. Deletions cut 0 bases from V and 2 bases from J, with 15 bases between. The germline V gene has CDR1 SGHRS and CDR2 YFSETQ. CDR3 in amino acids: CASSLGSLGLPYEQYF. CDR3 sequence (DNA): TGCGCCAGCAGCTTGGGGTCGCTAGGTCTCCCCTACGAGCAGTACTTC.

The V call is TRBV12-5, the J call TRBJ2-3; 7 bases match TRBD2. Germline CDR1 LGHNT, CDR2 FRNRAP. Germline trimming cut 4 bases from V and 0 bases from J; bases unmatched to any gene: 7. This CDR3 has 16 residues. The CDR3 nucleotides are TGTGCTAGTGGTTATGGGCGGGGGATTAGCACAGATACGCAGTATTTT. Protein: CASGYGRGISTDTQYF.

This chain uses TRBV4-2 with TRBJ2-1; TRBD2 agrees at 7 bases. Germline lookup yields CDR1 LGHNA and CDR2 YNFKEQ. V lost 4 bases, J lost 6 bases, and 15 bases stayed unmatched. The CDR3 runs 17 residues. For the CDR3, the DNA is TGTGCCAGCAGCCTGGTGAGCGGGAAAGGTTTTATCAATGAGCAGTTCTTC. Encoded protein: CASSLVSGKGFINEQFF.

This clone was recorded only once. J is TRBJ2-2 and V is TRBV15; D unclear. The CDR3 is 14 residues long. Trimming took 4 bases from V and 5 from J, leaving 11 bases between them. Germline V gene sequence: CDR1 LNHNV, CDR2 YYDKDF (reference sequence). For the CDR3, the DNA is TGTGCCACCAGCAACTTACTACATACCGGGGAGCTGTTTTTT. It is translated as CATSNLLHTGELFF.

The rearrangement uses TRBV2 and TRBJ1-6; TRBD1 aligns across 7 bases. J lost 6 bases, V lost 8 bases, and 10 bases had no gene match. The CDR3 length is 15 residues. CDR1 and CDR2 (germline): SNHLY, FYNNEI. In DNA, the CDR3 is TGTGCCAGCGACGGTGACAGGGCTTCTAATTCACCCCTCCACTTT. Its translation: CASDGDRASNSPLHF.

This chain joins TRBV4-3 and TRBJ1-2, with a tentative D call TRBD1 (5 bases). The V end was cut by 0 bases, the J end by 2 bases, with 7 bases between. The germline V gene has CDR1 LGHNA and CDR2 YSLEER. CDR3 length: 14 residues. Here the CDR3 reads CASSQDAGNYGYTF. Here the CDR3 DNA reads TGCGCCAGCAGCCAAGACGCAGGGAACTATGGCTACACCTTC.

The CDR3 DNA is TGTGCCAGCAGGGGTACTAGCGGGCCCTTTGACACCGGGGAGCTGTTTTTT. Residues: CASRGTSGPFDTGELFF. The chain uses TRBV2 and TRBJ2-2; the match to TRBD2 covers 9 bases. V was clipped by 6 bases and J by 3 bases; unmatched bases: 11. CDR1 is SNHLY, CDR2 FYNNEI, per germline. The CDR3 covers 17 residues.

This clone was recorded only once. This rearrangement joins TRBV25-1 to TRBJ2-3; the match to TRBD2 covers 10 bases. J was trimmed by 1 base and V by 2 bases; bases with no gene match: 6. This CDR3 comprises 17 residues. Germline V CDR1 and CDR2: MGHDK, SYGVNS. The DNA for the CDR3 is TGTGCCAGCAGTGAAGAGGGGAGCGGGAGGGGCACAGATACGCAGTATTTT. The encoded protein is CASSEEGSGRGTDTQYF.

The genes are TRBV29-1 and TRBJ2-5; 9 bases fit TRBD1. J lost 5 bases, V lost 0 bases, and 4 bases had no gene match. The CDR3 contains 14 residues. Germline V gene lookup returns CDR1 SQVTM and CDR2 ANQGSEA. The CDR3 sequence: CSVEDTGGVETQYF. CDR3 in DNA: TGCAGCGTTGAAGATACAGGGGGCGTGGAGACCCAGTACTTC.

The rearrangement uses TRBV30 and TRBJ1-6, with D possibly being TRBD1 (5 bases). V was shortened by 0 bases and J by 8 bases, with 11 bases between the two germline ends. Germline CDR1 reads GTSNPN; CDR2 reads SVGIG (reference sequence). The CDR3 length is 14 residues. CDR3: CAWSVGRAHSPLHF. CDR3 DNA sequence: TGTGCCTGGAGTGTTGGCAGGGCGCATTCACCCCTCCACTTT.

This chain links TRBV5-1 with TRBJ2-3, with D tentatively TRBD1 (6 bases). The ends were cut back, 1 base at V and 0 bases at J, with 15 bases in the middle. This CDR3 spans 17 amino acids. Germline V gene sequence: CDR1 SGHRS, CDR2 YFSETQ. The CDR3 DNA follows: TGCGCCAGCAGCTTGCTGGGGGCCCTTACTAGCACAGATACGCAGTATTTT. Translated: CASSLLGALTSTDTQYF.

The rearrangement joins TRBV28 to TRBJ1-3; possible D gene TRBD1, 6 bases. In germline, CDR1 is MDHEN, CDR2 SYDVKM. V dropped 9 bases and J dropped 2 bases, with 8 bases sitting between them. CDR3 length: 12 residues. The CDR3 reads CASRTAGNTIYF. CDR3 DNA sequence: TGTGCCAGTAGGACAGCTGGAAACACCATATATTTT.